This TCR beta chain was sequenced for a study of blood T cell repertoires in COVID-19. This clone was observed a few times. In the original processing: Counts of nucleated cells, estimated from reference gene primer amplification, were obtained. Sequencing used immunoSEQ multiplex PCR; TCRdb keeps in-frame clones, though not all of them. V and J calls and clone size come straight from that table; D and trimming were deduced from the DNA. In the table there are roughly 250,000 clones, approximately 79% of which are singletons. In germline, CDR1 is SGHTA, CDR2 FQGTGA. The CDR3 is made up of 18 amino acids. V lost 1 base to trimming and J lost 1 base; unmatched junction nucleotides: 9.

The sequencing input was peripheral blood. This clonotype originated in a woman aged 40 to 50 with active or convalescent COVID-19. The chain is built from TRBV7-3 and TRBJ2-1; 8 bases line up with TRBD1. The CDR3 DNA follows: TGTGCCAGCAGCTTAAGGGTAGGCGGGACAGGTTCCTACAATGAGCAGTTCTTC. Amino acid sequence: CASSLRVGGTGSYNEQFF.